The present TCR beta chain was sequenced within a study of T cell responses to AZD1222 COVID-19 vaccine. TCRdb's copy holds only in-frame clones and misses some; the assay was immunoSEQ multiplex PCR. Among 160,000 or so clones, approximately 90% were seen once, and the ten largest hold about 4.3%. This receptor was obtained from an adult who received the MenACWY meningococcal vaccine as a control. Sequencing used peripheral blood, obtained 28 days after the second dose of the MenACWY control vaccine.

The CDR3 nucleotides read TGTGCCAGCAGCCTTTGGACTAGCCCCTCAGATACGCAGTATTTT. Amino acid sequence: CASSLWTSPSDTQYF. The chain uses TRBV7-3 and TRBJ2-3; 8 positions agree with TRBD2. J was trimmed by 4 bases and V by 5 bases; bases with no gene match: 8. Germline CDR1 reads SGHTA; CDR2 reads FQGTGA. This CDR3 is 15 amino acids long.